The entry below describes one TCR beta chain. Donors were grouped by their self-reported clinical history. Germline loops: CDR1 MDHEN, CDR2 SYDVKM. The CDR3 is 15 residues long. Trimming stripped 1 base from V and 1 base from J, with 8 bases between. Original processing notes: Scientists estimated how many nucleated cells there were by amplifying reference gene primers. Repertoires were generated with immunoSEQ multiplex PCR, while TCRdb's copy carries only in-frame clones and drops some. From that table come the V and J calls and clone size; the DNA was used to work out D and trimming. Here the sample spans 200,000 to 250,000 clones, about 86% being singletons. The data originate from a study of blood T cell repertoires in COVID-19. Study as a whole: COVID-19 samples, acute and convalescent, were from the United States, Italy and Spain. PBMCs, B-cell-depleted T cells, or T cells provided the cDNA or gDNA that made up the material.

The source is a woman aged 45-65 years with acute COVID-19. The chain carries TRBV28 and TRBJ1-5, with D uncertain. Specimen: PBMCs or T cells enriched from blood (not recorded which). The chain's CDR3 is CASSLFPSSNQPQHF. Here the CDR3 DNA reads TGTGCCAGCAGTTTATTCCCCTCCAGCAATCAGCCCCAGCATTTT.